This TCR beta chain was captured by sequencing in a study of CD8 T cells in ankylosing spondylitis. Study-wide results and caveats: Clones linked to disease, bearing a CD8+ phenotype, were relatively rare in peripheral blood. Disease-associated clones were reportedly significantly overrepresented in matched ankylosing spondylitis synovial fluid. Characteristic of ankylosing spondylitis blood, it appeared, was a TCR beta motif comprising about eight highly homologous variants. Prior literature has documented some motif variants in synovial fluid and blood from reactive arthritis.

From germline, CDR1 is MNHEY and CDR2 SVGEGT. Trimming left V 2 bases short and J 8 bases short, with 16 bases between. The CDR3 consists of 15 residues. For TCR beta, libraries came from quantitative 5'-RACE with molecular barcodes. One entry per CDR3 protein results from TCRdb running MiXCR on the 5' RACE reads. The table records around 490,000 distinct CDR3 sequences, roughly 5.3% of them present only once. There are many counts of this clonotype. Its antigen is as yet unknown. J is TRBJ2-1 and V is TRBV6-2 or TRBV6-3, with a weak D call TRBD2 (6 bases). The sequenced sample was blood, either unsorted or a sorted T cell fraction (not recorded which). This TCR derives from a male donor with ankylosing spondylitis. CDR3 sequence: CASSYETSSWDEQFF. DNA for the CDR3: TGTGCCAGCAGTTACGAGACTAGTAGCTGGGATGAGCAGTTCTTC.